This T cell receptor beta chain was found in a study of beta chain features in type 1 diabetes. Study summary: Patients were similar to healthy donors in age and gender (as well as in cell yields).

CDR3 length equals 17 residues. V was trimmed by 0 bases and J by 1 base, leaving 16 bases between them. CDR1 is SGHNT, CDR2 YYREEE, per germline (reference sequence). Sequencing targeted expressed TCRB transcripts, as all isolated RNA had been reverse transcribed. Profiled with immunoSEQ multiplex PCR; TCRdb holds only in-frame clones, not every one. The data hold 250,000 to 350,000 clones, with about 15% observed a single time. The chain is built from TRBV5-4 and TRBJ1-1; weak D call: TRBD1 (5 bases). Source material: central memory CD4+ T cells from blood. The source is a man aged 25 to 40 in good health. The CDR3, as DNA: TGTGCCAGCAGCTTGGCGCCCCTTAGGGGCGGGAACACTGAAGCTTTCTTT. As protein: CASSLAPLRGGNTEAFF.